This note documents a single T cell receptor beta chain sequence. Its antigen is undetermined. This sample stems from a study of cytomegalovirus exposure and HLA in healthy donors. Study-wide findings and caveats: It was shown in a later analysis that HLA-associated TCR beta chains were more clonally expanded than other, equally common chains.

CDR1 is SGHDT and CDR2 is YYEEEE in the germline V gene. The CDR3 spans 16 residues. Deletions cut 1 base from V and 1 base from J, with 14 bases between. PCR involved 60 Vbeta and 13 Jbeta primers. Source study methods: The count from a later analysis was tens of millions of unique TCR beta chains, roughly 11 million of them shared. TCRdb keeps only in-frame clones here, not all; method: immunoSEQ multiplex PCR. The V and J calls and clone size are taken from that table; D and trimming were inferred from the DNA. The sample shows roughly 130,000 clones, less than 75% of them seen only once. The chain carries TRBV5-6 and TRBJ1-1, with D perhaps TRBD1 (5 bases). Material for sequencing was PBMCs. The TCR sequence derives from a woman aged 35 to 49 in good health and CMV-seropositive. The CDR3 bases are TGTGCCAGCAGCTTGCACCAGGGCATTGCGAACACTGAAGCTTTCTTT. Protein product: CASSLHQGIANTEAFF.